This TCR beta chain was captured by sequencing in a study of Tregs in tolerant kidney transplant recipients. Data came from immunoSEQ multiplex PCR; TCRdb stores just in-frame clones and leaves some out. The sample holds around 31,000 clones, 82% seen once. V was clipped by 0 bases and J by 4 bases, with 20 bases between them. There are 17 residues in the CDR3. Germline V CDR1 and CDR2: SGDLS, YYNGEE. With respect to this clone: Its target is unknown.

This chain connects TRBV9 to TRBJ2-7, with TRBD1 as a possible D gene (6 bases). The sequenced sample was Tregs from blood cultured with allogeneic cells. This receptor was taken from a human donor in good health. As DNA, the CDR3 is TGTGCCAGCAGCGTAGGGGAGTGGGGGCACCCCTTTTACGAGCAGTACTTC. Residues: CASSVGEWGHPFYEQYF.